This TCR beta chain derives from a study of Graves' ophthalmopathy and Graves' hyperthyroidism. Whole-study findings and limits: Among expanded thyroid clonotypes above 0.001 frequency, most also occurred in blood. For separating ophthalmopathy from stable hyperthyroidism, a 13-signature model gave less than 90% sensitivity and roughly 77% specificity.

Amplification of the TCR beta CDR3 regions used RNA transcripts (as template). The workflow started with a first-round RT-PCR run with HTBI primers and then moved on to a second-round multiplex PCR. Via MiXCR, TCRdb re-called the multiplex PCR reads, giving one row per CDR3 protein. The table shows roughly 610,000 distinct CDR3 sequences, with 22% occurring only once. The CDR3 is 14 amino acids. V shed 5 bases and J 6 bases; nucleotides not matched to a gene: 10. Germline CDR1 MNHNS, CDR2 SASEGT. Aged 18 to 65, hyperthyroidism patients had been newly diagnosed, with under 2 months' duration. In its sample, this clonotype was seen many times. As yet, its antigen is unknown.

Source material: peripheral blood. The chain combines TRBV6-1 with TRBJ2-7; the match to TRBD1 covers 7 bases. This TCR was sampled from a woman aged 18-29 years with stable Graves' hyperthyroidism. Some clones in this sample may be carry-over from other donors' samples. The CDR3 sequence is CASSPRDRVSEQYF. The CDR3 nucleotides are TGTGCCAGCAGTCCTAGAGACAGGGTCTCCGAGCAGTACTTC.